This TCR beta chain was retrieved from a study of neoadjuvant nivolumab and ipilimumab in lung cancer. This clone is labeled as medium-sized. CDR3 length: 13 amino acids. Germline V CDR1 and CDR2: ENHRY, SYGVKD. Between the trimmed V and J ends, which lost 7 bases and 2 bases, there was a span of 12 bases. Sequencing used immunoSEQ multiplex PCR; TCRdb keeps in-frame clones, though not all of them. Altogether some 25,000 clones are present, about three quarters being singletons, with the ten largest covering around a sixth. The chain joins TRBV10-3 to TRBJ2-7; tentative D call: TRBD1 (5 bases). The sample here was tumor tissue, taken after neoadjuvant nivolumab, alone or with ipilimumab, at or shortly before surgery. This receptor was taken from an adult with non-small cell lung cancer. DNA for the CDR3: TGTGCCATCATGAACAGGAGCACCTACGAGCAGTACTTC. It encodes CAIMNRSTYEQYF.